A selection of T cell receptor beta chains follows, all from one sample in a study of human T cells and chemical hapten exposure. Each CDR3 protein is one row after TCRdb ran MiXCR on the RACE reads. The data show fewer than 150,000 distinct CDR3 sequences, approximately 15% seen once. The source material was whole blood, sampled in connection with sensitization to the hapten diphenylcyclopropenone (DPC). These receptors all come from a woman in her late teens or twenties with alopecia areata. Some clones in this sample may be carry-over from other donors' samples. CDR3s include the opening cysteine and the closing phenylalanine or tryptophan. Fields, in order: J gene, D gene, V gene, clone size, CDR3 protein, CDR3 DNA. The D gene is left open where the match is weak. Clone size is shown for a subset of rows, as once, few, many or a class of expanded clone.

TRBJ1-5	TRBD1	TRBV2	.	CASRKQGINQPQHF	TGTGCCAGCAGAAAACAGGGGATCAATCAGCCCCAGCATTTT
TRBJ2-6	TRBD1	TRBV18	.	CASLKVGTGTAGANVLTF	TGTGCCAGCCTTAAAGTTGGGACAGGGACTGCTGGGGCCAACGTCCTGACTTTC
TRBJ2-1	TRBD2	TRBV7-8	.	CASSRSTSGGSGYEQFF	TGTGCCAGCAGCCGCTCTACTAGCGGGGGATCAGGCTATGAGCAGTTCTTC
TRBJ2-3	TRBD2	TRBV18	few	CASSSARLASDTQYF	TGTGCCAGCTCATCAGCCCGACTAGCTTCAGATACGCAGTATTTT
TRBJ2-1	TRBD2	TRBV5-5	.	CASGSGGASYNEQFF	TGTGCCAGCGGTAGCGGGGGGGCATCCTACAATGAGCAGTTCTTC
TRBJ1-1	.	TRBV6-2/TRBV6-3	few	CASSWRGRNTEAFF	TGTGCCAGCAGTTGGCGGGGTCGGAACACTGAAGCTTTCTTT
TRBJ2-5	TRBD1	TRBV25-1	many	CASSEGDRGLQETQYF	TGTGCCAGCAGTGAAGGGGACAGGGGTTTGCAAGAGACCCAGTACTTC
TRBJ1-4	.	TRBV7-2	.	CASRPQGSEKLFF	TGTGCCAGCAGGCCACAGGGTTCTGAAAAACTGTTTTTT
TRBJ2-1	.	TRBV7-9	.	CASSFGTGIGF	.
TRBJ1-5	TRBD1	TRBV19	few	CASSGGTGAPQNQPQHF	TGTGCCAGTAGTGGGGGGACAGGGGCCCCACAGAATCAGCCCCAGCATTTT
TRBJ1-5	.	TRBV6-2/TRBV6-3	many	CASRLQVNQPQHF	TGTGCCAGCAGACTACAGGTAAATCAGCCCCAGCATTTT